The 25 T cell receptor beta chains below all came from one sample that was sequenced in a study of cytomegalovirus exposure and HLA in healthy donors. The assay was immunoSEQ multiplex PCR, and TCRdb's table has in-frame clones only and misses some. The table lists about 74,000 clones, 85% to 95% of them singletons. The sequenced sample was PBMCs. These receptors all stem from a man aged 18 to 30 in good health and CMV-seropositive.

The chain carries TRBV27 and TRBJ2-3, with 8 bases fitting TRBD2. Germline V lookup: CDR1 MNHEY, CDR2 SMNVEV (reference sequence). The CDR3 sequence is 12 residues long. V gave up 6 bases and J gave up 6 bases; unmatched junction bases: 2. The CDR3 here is CASRRGADTQYF. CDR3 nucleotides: TGTGCCAGCAGGCGGGGGGCGGATACGCAGTATTTT.

CDR3 amino acids: CASNPGTSGSYEQYF. The CDR3 nucleotides are TGTGCCAGCAACCCCGGGACTAGCGGGAGCTACGAGCAGTACTTC. The chain combines TRBV6-6 with TRBJ2-7; 14 bases line up with TRBD2. Trimming removed 7 bases from V and 3 bases from J; junction bases left unmatched: 5. CDR1 MNHNY and CDR2 SVGAGI come from the germline V gene (reference sequence). This CDR3 comprises 15 residues.

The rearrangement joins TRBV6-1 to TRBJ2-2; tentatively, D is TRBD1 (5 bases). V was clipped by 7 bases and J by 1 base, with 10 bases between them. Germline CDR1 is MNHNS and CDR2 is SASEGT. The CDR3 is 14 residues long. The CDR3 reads CASNIDRNTGELFF. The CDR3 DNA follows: TGTGCCAGCAATATCGACAGGAACACCGGGGAGCTGTTTTTT.

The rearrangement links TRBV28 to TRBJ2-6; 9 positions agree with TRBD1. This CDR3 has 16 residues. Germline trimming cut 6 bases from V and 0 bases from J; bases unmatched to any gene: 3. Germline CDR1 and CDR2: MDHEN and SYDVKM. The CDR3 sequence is CASSRGQGSGANVLTF. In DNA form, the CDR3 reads TGTGCCAGCAGCCGGGGACAGGGCTCTGGGGCCAACGTCCTGACTTTC.

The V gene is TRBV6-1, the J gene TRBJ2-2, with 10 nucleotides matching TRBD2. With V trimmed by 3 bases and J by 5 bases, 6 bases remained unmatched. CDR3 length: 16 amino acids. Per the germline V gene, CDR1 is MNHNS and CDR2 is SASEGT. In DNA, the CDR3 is TGTGCCAGCAGTGAGCCCACTAGCGGGAAGACCGGGGAGCTGTTTTTT. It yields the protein CASSEPTSGKTGELFF.

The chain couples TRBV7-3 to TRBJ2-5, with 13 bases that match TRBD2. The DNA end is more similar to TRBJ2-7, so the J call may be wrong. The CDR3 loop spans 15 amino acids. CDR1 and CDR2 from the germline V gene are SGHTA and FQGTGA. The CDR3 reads CASSPGTSGIYEQYF. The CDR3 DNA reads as TGTGCCAGCAGCCCGGGGACTAGCGGGATCTACGAGCAGTACTTC.

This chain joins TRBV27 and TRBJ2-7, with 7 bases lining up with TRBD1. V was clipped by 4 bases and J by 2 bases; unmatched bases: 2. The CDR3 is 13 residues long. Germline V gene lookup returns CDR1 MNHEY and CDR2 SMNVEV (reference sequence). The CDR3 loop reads CASSYRGPYEQYF. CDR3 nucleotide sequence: TGTGCCAGCAGTTACAGGGGCCCCTACGAGCAGTACTTC.

The CDR3 loop is CASSQDRDSYSNQPQHF. In nucleotides, the CDR3 is TGCGCCAGCAGCCAAGACAGAGACTCTTATAGCAATCAGCCCCAGCATTTT. The V and J genes are TRBV4-1 and TRBJ1-5; D is unclear. In germline, CDR1 is MGHRA, CDR2 YSYEKL. V lost 0 bases, J lost 0 bases, and 12 bases lay in between. The CDR3 runs 17 residues.

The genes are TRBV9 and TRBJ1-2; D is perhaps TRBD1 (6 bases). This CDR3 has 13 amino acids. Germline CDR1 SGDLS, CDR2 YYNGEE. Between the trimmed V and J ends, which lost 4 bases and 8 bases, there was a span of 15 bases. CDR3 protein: CASSLRGWGGYTF. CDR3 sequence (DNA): TGTGCCAGCAGCCTCAGGGGATGGGGCGGCTACACCTTC.

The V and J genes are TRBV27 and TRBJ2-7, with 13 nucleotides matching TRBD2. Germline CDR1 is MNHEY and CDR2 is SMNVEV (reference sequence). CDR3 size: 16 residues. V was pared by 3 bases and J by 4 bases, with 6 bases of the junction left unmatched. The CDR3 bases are TGTGCCAGCAGTTTCCGGACTAGCGGGAGTTTATACGAGCAGTACTTC. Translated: CASSFRTSGSLYEQYF.

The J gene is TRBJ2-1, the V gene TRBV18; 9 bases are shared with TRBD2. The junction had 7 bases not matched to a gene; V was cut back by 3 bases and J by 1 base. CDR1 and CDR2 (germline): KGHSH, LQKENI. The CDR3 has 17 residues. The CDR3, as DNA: TGTGCCAGCTCACCTCCTAGCGGGACCCTTTCCTACAATGAGCAGTTCTTC. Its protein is CASSPPSGTLSYNEQFF.

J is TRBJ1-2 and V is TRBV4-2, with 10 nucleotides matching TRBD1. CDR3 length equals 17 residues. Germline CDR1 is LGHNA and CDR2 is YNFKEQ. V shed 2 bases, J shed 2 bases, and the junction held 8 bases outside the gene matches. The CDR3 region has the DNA TGTGCCAGCAGCCAAAGGCTCCCGGGACAGGGGAACTATGGCTACACCTTC. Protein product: CASSQRLPGQGNYGYTF.

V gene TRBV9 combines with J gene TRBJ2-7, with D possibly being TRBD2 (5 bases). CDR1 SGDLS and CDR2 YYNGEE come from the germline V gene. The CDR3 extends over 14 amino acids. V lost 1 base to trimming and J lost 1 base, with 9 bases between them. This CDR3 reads CASSVSGGSYEQYF. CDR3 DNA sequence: TGTGCCAGCAGCGTAAGCGGCGGTTCCTACGAGCAGTACTTC.

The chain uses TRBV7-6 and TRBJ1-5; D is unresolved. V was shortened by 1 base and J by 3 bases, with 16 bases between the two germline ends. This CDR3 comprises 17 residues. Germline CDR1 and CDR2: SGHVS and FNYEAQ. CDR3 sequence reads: CASSLGGLAAHNQPQHF. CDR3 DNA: TGTGCCAGCAGCTTAGGAGGGTTGGCAGCCCACAATCAGCCCCAGCATTTT.

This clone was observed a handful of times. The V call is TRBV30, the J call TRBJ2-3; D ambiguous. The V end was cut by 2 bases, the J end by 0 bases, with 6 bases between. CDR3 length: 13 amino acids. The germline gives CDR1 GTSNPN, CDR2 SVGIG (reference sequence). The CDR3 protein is CAWSSRSTDTQYF. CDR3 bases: TGTGCCTGGAGTTCTAGGAGCACAGATACGCAGTATTTT.

CDR3 sequence: CASSPHPLDPNEQFF. The DNA for the CDR3 is TGTGCCAGCAGCCCCCACCCTCTAGACCCCAATGAGCAGTTCTTC. The V and J genes are TRBV5-5 and TRBJ2-1; D remains unclear. The CDR3 runs to 15 residues. Germline values: CDR1 SGHKS, CDR2 YYEKEE (reference sequence). V lost 4 bases to trimming and J lost 6 bases, with 17 bases between them.

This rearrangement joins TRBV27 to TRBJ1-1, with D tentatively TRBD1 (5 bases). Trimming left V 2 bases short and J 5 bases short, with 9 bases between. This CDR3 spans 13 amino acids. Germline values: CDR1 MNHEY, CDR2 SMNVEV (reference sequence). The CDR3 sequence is CASSLGGGTEAFF. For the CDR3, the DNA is TGTGCCAGCAGTTTAGGGGGGGGTACTGAAGCTTTCTTT.

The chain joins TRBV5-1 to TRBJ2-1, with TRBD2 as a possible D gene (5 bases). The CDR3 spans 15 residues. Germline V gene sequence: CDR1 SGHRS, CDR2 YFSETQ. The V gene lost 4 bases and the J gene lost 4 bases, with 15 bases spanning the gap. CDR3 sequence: CASSPRRTEYNEQFF. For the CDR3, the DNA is TGCGCCAGCAGCCCCAGGAGGACGGAATACAATGAGCAGTTCTTC.

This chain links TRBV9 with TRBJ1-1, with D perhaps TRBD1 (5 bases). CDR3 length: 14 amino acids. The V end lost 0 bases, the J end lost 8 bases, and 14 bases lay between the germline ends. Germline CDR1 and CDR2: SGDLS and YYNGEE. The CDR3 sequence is CASSVAPTVGEAFF. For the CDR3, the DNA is TGTGCCAGCAGCGTAGCGCCGACAGTCGGAGAAGCTTTCTTT. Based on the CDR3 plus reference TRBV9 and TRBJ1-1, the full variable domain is DSGVTQTPKHLITATGQRVTLRCSPRSGDLSVYWYQQSLDQGLQFLIQYYNGEERAKGNILERFSAQQFPDLHSELNLSSLELGDSALYFCASSVAPTVGEAFFGQGTRLTVV.

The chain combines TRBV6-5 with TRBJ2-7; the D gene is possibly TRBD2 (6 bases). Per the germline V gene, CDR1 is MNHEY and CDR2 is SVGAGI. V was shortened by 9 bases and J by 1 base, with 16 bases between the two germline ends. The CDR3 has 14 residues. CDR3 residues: CASSGGLGSYEQYF. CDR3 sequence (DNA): TGTGCCAGTAGCGGCGGATTGGGGTCCTACGAGCAGTACTTC.

CDR3 in amino acids: CAISVSGGSIHTQYF. The CDR3 coding sequence is TGTGCCATCAGTGTCTCAGGGGGGTCTATCCATACGCAGTATTTT. The chain couples TRBV10-3 to TRBJ2-3; D might be TRBD1 (7 bases). The germline V gene encodes CDR1 ENHRY and CDR2 SYGVKD. This CDR3 contains 15 residues. V was pared by 4 bases and J by 7 bases, with 18 bases between.

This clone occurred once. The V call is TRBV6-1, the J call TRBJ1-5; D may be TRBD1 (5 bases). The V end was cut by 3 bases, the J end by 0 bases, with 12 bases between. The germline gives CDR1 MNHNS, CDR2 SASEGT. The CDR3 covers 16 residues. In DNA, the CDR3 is TGTGCCAGCAGTGATGGGACTGGGCATAGCAATCAGCCCCAGCATTTT. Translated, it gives CASSDGTGHSNQPQHF.

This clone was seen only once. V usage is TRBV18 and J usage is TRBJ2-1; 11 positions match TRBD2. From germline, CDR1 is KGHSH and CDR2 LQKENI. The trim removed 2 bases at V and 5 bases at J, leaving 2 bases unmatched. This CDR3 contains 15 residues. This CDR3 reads CASSPLLAGDNEQFF. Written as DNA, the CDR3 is TGTGCCAGCTCACCATTACTAGCGGGAGACAATGAGCAGTTCTTC.

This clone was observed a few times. CDR3 DNA sequence: TGTGCCAGCAGTTTTCGCAGGACAGGGCGGAACACTGAAGCTTTCTTT. It codes for CASSFRRTGRNTEAFF. The chain employs TRBV28 and TRBJ1-1; TRBD1 matches 8 bases. Per the germline V gene, CDR1 is MDHEN and CDR2 is SYDVKM. The CDR3 spans 16 residues. Trimming cost V 3 bases and J 1 base; bases outside gene matches: 7.

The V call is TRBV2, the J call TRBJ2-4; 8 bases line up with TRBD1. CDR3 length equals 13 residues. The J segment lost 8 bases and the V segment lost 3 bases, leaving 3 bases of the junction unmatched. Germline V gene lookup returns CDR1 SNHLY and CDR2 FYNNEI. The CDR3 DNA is TGTGCCAGCAGTGATTACAGGGGGGACATTCAGTACTTC. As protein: CASSDYRGDIQYF. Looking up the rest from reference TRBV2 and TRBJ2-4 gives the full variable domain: EPEVTQTPSHQVTQMGQEVILRCVPISNHLYFYWYRQILGQKVEFLVSFYNNEISEKSEIFDDQFSVERPDGSNFTLKIRSTKLEDSAMYFCASSDYRGDIQYFGAGTRLSVL.